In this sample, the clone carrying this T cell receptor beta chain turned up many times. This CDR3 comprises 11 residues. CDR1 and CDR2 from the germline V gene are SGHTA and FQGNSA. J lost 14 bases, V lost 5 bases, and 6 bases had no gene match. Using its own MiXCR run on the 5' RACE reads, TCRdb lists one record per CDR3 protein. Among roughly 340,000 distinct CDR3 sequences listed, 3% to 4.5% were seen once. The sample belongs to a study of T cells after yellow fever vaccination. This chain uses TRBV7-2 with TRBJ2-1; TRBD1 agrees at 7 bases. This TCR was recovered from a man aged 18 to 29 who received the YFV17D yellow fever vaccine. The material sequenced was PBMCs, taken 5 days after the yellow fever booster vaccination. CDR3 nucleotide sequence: TGTGCCAGCAGCCAGAGACAGGGCAAGTTCTTC. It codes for CASSQRQGKFF. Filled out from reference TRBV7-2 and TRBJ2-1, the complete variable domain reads GAGVSQSPSNKVTEKGKDVELRCDPISGHTALYWYRQSLGQGLEFLIYFQGNSAPDKSGLPSDRFSAERTGGSVSTLTIQRTQQEDSAVYLCASSQRQGKFFGPGTRLTVL.